Listed below are T cell receptor beta chains from one sample, sequenced in a study of shared T cell receptors in the human thymus. Assay used: immunoSEQ multiplex PCR; TCRdb lists only in-frame clones, some missing. The data show about 500,000 clones, with approximately 80% seen just once and roughly 0.013% held by the top ten. The same data also contributed to another study, on human thymus T cells.

Sequenced: thymocytes. Source of these receptors: a boy under two years old with a congenital heart defect. Each CDR3 is given with its conserved first and last residue. The order of the fields is V gene, CDR3 protein.

v_call: TRBV6-4
cdr3_aa: CASSRHIEKLFF

v_call: TRBV2
cdr3_aa: CASRGRDRGEGPYGYTF

v_call: TRBV19
cdr3_aa: CASRDPGPGELFF

v_call: TRBV7-8
cdr3_aa: CASSSRDTEWGNQPQHF

v_call: TRBV29-1
cdr3_aa: CSVESGSISIGSGYTF

v_call: TRBV4-3
cdr3_aa: CASSPSRAGGYNEQFF

v_call: TRBV6-4
cdr3_aa: CASPGRGRNEQYF

v_call: TRBV9
cdr3_aa: CASSVARRGGANVLTF

v_call: TRBV27
cdr3_aa: CASNQGGTGELFF

v_call: TRBV7-9
cdr3_aa: CASSSGTSGNNEQFF

v_call: TRBV15
cdr3_aa: CATSRDNWTPKSGNTIYF

v_call: TRBV6-4
cdr3_aa: CASSKRASTDTQYF

v_call: TRBV27
cdr3_aa: CASSGGLTTGELFF

v_call: TRBV27
cdr3_aa: CASSPPRTSGTYEQYF

v_call: TRBV30
cdr3_aa: CAWKATGTSGPPSLNEQFF

v_call: TRBV2
cdr3_aa: CARDREGTDTQYF

v_call: TRBV6-5
cdr3_aa: CASSLRRDPYEQYF